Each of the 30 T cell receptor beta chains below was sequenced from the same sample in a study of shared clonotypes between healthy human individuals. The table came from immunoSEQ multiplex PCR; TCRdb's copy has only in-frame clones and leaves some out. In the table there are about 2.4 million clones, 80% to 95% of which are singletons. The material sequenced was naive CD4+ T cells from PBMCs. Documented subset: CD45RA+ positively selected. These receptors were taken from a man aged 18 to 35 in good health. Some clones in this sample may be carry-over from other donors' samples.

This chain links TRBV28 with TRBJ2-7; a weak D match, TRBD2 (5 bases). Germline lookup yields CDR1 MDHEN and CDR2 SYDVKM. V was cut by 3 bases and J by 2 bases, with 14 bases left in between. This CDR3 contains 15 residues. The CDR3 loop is CASSFGGPTTYEQYF. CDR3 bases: TGTGCCAGCAGTTTCGGCGGGCCCACCACCTACGAGCAGTACTTC.

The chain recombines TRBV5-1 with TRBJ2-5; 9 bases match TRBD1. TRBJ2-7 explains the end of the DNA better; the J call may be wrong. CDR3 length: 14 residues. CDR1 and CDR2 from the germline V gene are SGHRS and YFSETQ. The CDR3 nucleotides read TGCGCCAGCAGCTCCCGGGACAGGGAAGACGAGCAGTACTTC. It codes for CASSSRDREDEQYF.

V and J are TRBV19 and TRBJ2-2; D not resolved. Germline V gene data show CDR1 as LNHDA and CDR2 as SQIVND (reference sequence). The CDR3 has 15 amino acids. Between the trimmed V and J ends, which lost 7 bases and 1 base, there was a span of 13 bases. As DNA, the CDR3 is TGTGCCAGTACTTCCGGCCCTCAGAACACCGGGGAGCTGTTTTTT. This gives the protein CASTSGPQNTGELFF.

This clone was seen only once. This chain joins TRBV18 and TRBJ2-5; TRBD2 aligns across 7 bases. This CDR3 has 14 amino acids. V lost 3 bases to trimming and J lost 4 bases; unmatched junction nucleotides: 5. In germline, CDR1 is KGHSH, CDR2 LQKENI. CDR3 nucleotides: TGTGCCAGCTCACCGACTTGGGGGGGAGAGACCCAGTACTTC. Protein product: CASSPTWGGETQYF.

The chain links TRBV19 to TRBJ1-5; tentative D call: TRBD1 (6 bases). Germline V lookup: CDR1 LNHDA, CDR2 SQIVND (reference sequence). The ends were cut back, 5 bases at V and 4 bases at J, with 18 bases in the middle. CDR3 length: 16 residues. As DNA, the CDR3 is TGTGCCAGTAGTCCCTTTCAGGATAGGGGGAATCAGCCCCAGCATTTT. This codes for CASSPFQDRGNQPQHF.

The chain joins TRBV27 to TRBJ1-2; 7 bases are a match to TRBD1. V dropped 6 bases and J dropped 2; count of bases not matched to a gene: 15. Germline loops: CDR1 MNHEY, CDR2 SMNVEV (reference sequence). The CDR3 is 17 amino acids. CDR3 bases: TGTGCCAGCAGGAGCCCCAGACAGGGCCGGCAGAACTATGGCTACACCTTC. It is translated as CASRSPRQGRQNYGYTF.

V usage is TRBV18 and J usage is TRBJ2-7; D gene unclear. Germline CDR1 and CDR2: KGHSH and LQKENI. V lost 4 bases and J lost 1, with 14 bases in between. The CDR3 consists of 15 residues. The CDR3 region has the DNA TGTGCCAGCTCACGGACCGGGTCACAATCCTACGAGCAGTACTTC. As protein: CASSRTGSQSYEQYF.

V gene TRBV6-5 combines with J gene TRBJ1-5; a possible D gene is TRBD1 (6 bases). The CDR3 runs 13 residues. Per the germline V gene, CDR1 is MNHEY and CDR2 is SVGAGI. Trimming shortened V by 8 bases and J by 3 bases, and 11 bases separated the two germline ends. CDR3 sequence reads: CASAWDINQPQHF. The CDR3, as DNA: TGTGCCAGCGCATGGGACATCAATCAGCCCCAGCATTTT.

CDR3 residues: CASSPLGDKAYEQYF. DNA of the CDR3: TGTGCCAGCAGCCCCCTCGGGGACAAAGCCTACGAGCAGTACTTC. The V and J genes are TRBV5-6 and TRBJ2-7; D is perhaps TRBD1 (6 bases). The CDR3 is 15 residues long. V lost 4 bases and J 2 bases, leaving 16 bases between the germline ends. The germline CDR1 and CDR2 sequences are SGHDT and YYEEEE.

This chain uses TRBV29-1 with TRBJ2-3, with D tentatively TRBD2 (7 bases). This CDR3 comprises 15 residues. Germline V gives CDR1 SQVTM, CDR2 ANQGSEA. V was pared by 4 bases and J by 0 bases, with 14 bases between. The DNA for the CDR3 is TGCAGCGTTGTGTTGCGGGGGCGAAGCACAGATACGCAGTATTTT. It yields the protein CSVVLRGRSTDTQYF.

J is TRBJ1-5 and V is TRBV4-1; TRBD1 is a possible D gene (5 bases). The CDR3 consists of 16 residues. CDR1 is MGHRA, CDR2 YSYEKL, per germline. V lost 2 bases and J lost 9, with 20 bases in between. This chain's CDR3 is CASSQPTDSLWGPQHF. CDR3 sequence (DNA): TGCGCCAGCAGCCAACCCACAGACAGCCTCTGGGGGCCCCAGCATTTT.

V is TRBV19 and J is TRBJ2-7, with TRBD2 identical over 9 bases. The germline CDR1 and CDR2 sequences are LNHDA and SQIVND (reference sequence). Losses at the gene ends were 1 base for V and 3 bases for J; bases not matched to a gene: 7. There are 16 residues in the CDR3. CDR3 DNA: TGTGCCAGTAGTATAGTCCCGCTAGCGGGACTCTACGAGCAGTACTTC. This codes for CASSIVPLAGLYEQYF. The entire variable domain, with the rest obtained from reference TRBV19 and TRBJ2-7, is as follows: DGGITQSPKYLFRKEGQNVTLSCEQNLNHDAMYWYRQDPGQGLRLIYYSQIVNDFQKGDIAEGYSVSREKKESFPLTVTSAQKNPTAFYLCASSIVPLAGLYEQYFGPGTRLTVT.

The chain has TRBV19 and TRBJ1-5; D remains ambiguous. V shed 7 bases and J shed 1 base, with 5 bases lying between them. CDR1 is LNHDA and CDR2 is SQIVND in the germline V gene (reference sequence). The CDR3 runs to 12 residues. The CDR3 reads CASMRSNQPQHF. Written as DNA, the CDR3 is TGTGCCAGTATGAGGAGCAATCAGCCCCAGCATTTT.

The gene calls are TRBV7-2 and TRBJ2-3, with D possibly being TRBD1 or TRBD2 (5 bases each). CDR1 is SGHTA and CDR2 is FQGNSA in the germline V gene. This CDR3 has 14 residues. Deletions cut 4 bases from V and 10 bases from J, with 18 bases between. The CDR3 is CASSSTPGTIAQYF. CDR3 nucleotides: TGTGCCAGCAGCTCCACCCCGGGGACGATCGCGCAGTATTTT.

The CDR3 nucleotides are TGCGCCAGCAGCCCCCAGGGGGAGGGGTCCGGCTACACCTTC. Translation: CASSPQGEGSGYTF. The chain combines TRBV5-1 with TRBJ1-2; 7 nucleotides agree with TRBD1. The CDR3 totals 14 residues. Germline CDR1 SGHRS, CDR2 YFSETQ. After removal of 4 bases from V and 8 bases from J, the junction contained 11 bases not matched to a gene.

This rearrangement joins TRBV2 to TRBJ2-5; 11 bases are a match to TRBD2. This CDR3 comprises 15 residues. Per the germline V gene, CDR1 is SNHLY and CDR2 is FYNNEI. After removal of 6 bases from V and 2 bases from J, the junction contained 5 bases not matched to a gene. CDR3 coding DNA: TGTGCCAGCAGATGGACTAGCGGGCCGCAAGAGACCCAGTACTTC. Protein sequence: CASRWTSGPQETQYF.

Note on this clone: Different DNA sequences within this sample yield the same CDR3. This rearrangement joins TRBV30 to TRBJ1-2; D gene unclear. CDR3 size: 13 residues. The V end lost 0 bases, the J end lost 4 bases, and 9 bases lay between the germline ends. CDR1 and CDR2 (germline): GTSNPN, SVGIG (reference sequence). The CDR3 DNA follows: TGTGCCTGGAGTGTACCGGGTCCCTATGGCTACACCTTC. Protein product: CAWSVPGPYGYTF.

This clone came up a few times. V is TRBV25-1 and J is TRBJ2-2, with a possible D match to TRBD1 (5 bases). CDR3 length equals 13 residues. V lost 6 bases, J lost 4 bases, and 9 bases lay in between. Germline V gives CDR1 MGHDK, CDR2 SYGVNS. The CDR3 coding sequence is TGTGCCAGCAGCCCTCAGGGCACCGGGGAGCTGTTTTTT. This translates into CASSPQGTGELFF.

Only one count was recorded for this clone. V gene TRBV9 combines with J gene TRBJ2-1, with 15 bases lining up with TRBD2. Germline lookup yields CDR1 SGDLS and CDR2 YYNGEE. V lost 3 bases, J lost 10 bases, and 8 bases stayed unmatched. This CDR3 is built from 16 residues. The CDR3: CASSATGTSGGREQFF. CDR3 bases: TGTGCCAGCAGCGCCACAGGGACTAGCGGGGGGAGGGAGCAGTTCTTC.

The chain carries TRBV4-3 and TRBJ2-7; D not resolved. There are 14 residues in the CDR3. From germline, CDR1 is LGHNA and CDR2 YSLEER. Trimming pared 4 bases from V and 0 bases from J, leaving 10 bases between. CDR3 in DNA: TGCGCCAGCAGCCGCCACCCGAACTCCTACGAGCAGTACTTC. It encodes CASSRHPNSYEQYF.

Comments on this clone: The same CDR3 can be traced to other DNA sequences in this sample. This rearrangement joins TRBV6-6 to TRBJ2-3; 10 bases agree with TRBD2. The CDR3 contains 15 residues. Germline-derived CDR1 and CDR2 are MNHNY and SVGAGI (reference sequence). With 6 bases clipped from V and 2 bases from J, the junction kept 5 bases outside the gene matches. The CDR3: CASSPGTSDTDTQYF. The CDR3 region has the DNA TGTGCCAGCAGCCCCGGGACTAGCGACACAGATACGCAGTATTTT.

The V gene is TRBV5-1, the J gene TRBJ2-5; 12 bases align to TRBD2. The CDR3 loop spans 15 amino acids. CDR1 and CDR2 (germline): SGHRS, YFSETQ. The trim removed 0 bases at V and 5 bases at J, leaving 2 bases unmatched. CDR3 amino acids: CASSLVGTSGETQYF. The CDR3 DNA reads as TGCGCCAGCAGCTTGGTTGGGACTAGCGGGGAGACCCAGTACTTC.

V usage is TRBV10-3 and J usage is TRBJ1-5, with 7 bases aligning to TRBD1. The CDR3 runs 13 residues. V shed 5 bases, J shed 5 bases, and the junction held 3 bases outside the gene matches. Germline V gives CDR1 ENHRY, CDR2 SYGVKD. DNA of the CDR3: TGTGCCATCAGTCAAGACAGGGATCAGCCCCAGCATTTT. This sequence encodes CAISQDRDQPQHF.

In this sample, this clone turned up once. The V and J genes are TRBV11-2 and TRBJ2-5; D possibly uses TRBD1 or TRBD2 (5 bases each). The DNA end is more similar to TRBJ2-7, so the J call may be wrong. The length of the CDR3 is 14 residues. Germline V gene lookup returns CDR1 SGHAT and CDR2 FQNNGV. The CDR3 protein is CASSLAGGTYEQYF. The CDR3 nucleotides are TGTGCCAGCAGCTTAGCTGGGGGAACCTACGAGCAGTACTTC.

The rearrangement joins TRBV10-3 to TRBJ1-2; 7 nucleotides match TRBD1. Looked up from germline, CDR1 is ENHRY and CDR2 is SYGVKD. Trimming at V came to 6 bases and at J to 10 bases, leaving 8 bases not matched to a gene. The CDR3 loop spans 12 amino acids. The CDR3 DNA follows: TGTGCCATCAGGGCAGACAGGGATTACTACACCTTC. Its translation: CAIRADRDYYTF.

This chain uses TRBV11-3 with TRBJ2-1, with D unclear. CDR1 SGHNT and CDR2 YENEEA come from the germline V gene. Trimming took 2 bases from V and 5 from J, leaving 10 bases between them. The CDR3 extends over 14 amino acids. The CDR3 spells CASSLIYSHNEQFF. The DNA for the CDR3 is TGTGCCAGCAGCTTAATCTACAGCCACAATGAGCAGTTCTTC.

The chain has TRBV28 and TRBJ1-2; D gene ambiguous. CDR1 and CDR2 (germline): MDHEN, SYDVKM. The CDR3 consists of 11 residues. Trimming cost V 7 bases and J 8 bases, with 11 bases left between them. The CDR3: CASKQRRGYTF. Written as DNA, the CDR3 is TGTGCCAGCAAACAGCGGCGGGGCTACACCTTC.

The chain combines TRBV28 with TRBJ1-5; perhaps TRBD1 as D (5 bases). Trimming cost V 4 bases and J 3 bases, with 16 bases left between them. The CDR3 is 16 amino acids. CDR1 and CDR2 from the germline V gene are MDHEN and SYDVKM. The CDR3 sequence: CASSSPGRGDNQPQHF. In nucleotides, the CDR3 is TGTGCCAGCAGTTCCCCCGGAAGGGGAGACAATCAGCCCCAGCATTTT.

CDR3: CASSLQGVANTEAFF. The CDR3 nucleotides read TGTGCCAGCAGTCTCCAGGGGGTGGCGAACACTGAAGCTTTCTTT. The rearrangement joins TRBV6-5 to TRBJ1-1, with 7 bases fitting TRBD1. Trimming took 5 bases from V and 1 from J; bases not matched to a gene: 7. Germline CDR1 MNHEY, CDR2 SVGAGI. The CDR3 length is 15 residues.

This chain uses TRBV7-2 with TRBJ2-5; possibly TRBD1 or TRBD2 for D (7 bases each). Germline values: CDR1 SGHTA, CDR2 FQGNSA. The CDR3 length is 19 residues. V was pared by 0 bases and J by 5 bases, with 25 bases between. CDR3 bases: TGTGCCAGCAGCTTAGCGGGAACCCCCGCAGGGGGGGCGCGGGAGACCCAGTACTTC. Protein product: CASSLAGTPAGGARETQYF.